This entry is about one TCR beta chain. Its antigen is as yet unknown. The V and J ends lost 4 bases and 1 base respectively, with 11 bases between them. CDR1 is SNHLY, CDR2 FYNNEI, per germline. The CDR3 sequence is 14 residues long. This sample is part of a study of Ad26.COV2.S vaccination and SARS-CoV-2 variants. Broader study findings: Spike-specific TCR breadth was greater in vaccine than placebo recipients.

Profiled with immunoSEQ multiplex PCR; TCRdb holds only in-frame clones, not every one. The sample includes hundreds of thousands of clones, roughly nine tenths of them seen just once. Treatment defined: roughly 19 received Ad26.COV2.S at low or high dose, single or two shots; several received placebo; per-sample allocation not given. At day 63 after the first vaccine or placebo injection, samples were drawn. This TCR derives from a person between 18 and 65 years old who received the Ad26.COV2.S COVID-19 vaccine or a placebo. The sequenced sample was peripheral blood, obtained in a trial of Ad26.COV2.S vaccine versus placebo. This sequence joins TRBV2 and TRBJ2-7; weak D call: TRBD2 (5 bases). DNA of the CDR3: TGTGCCAGCAGTGCGGGGTCAGGATCCTACGAGCAGTACTTC. Its protein product is CASSAGSGSYEQYF.